The sample holds a few counts of the clone carrying this T cell receptor beta chain. Its cognate antigen is unknown. Trimming took 5 bases from V and 2 from J; bases not matched to a gene: 8. The CDR3 sequence is 15 residues long. The germline V gene encodes CDR1 ENHRY and CDR2 SYGVKD. The data derive from a study of beta chain features in type 1 diabetes. Study-wide results and limits: HLA effects on TCRB rearrangement stayed unresolved here. The naive, central memory and Treg TCRB repertoires showed an apparent similarity that was greater among patients than among healthy donors. Moderate but significant shortening of TCRB CDR3s was recorded in all four CD4+ subsets from Type 1 diabetes patients.

The study reverse transcribed the entire isolated RNA, so it sequenced expressed TCRB transcripts. Profiled with immunoSEQ multiplex PCR; TCRdb holds only in-frame clones, not every one. The sample gives around 280,000 clones, about 15% of which show up once; more than 0.015% is in the top ten. A CD45RO/CCR7/CD25/CD127/CD95/CD27 panel sorted naive, central memory, regulatory and stem cell-like memory CD4+ cells. Without exception, sorted populations had purity beyond 95%. Material for sequencing was naive CD4+ T cells from blood. This sequence was found in a man aged 18 to 35 with type 1 diabetes. This chain joins TRBV10-3 and TRBJ1-1, with TRBD1 identical over 7 bases. CDR3 residues: CAISYTGTANTEAFF. CDR3 in DNA: TGTGCCATCAGTTACACCGGGACAGCCAACACTGAAGCTTTCTTT.